This T cell receptor beta chain stems from a study of T cell repertoires in cytomegalovirus infection. Study context: Public TCR beta signatures marked donors with CMV infection and the matching HLA. General observations from the study: CMV-specific TCR beta clonotypes restricted by HLA-C dominated the ex vivo response.

TCRdb processed the reads anew with MiXCR; each CDR3 protein has one entry. The table includes approximately 910,000 distinct CDR3 sequences, approximately 32% detected once. Note on this clonotype: The antigen is not known. Given a much more abundant clone one base away, this may be a read error.

This CDR3 has 17 amino acids. Germline CDR1 MGHDK, CDR2 SYGVNS. The TCR sequence derives from a human donor in good health (CMV status not recorded). Some clones in this sample may be carry-over from other donors' samples. The input for sequencing was cultured CD8+ T cells from PBMCs, taken from culture after CMV antigen stimulation. The chain couples TRBV25-1 to TRBJ2-2; a possible D gene is TRBD2 (7 bases). CDR3 protein: CASTPREAGTNTGELSF. CDR3 sequence (DNA): TGTGCCAGCACCCCCCGGGAGGCAGGGACAAACACCGGGGAGCTGTCTTTT.